This T cell receptor beta chain derives from a study of beta chain features in type 1 diabetes. Purity (above 95%) was reached by all sorted populations. The isolated RNA, all of it, was reverse transcribed, so expressed TCRB transcripts were what got sequenced. The data were produced by immunoSEQ multiplex PCR, yet TCRdb's version contains in-frame clones alone and is incomplete. The table shows roughly 230,000 clones, with around 9.6% occurring only once. Only a few counts were recorded for this clone. The antigen is not known. Study-wide findings and caveats: Cells carrying high TCR expression could end up over-represented when cDNA is sequenced.

J gave up 6 bases and V 0 bases, and 6 bases lay outside the gene matches. The CDR3 totals 14 residues. Germline V gives CDR1 SGHRS, CDR2 YFSETQ. This sequence was found in a woman aged 18-29 years in good health. The chain employs TRBV5-1 and TRBJ2-7; 7 nucleotides agree with TRBD2. Material: naive CD4+ T cells from blood. The CDR3 here is CASSLGGGPGEQYF. In DNA form, the CDR3 reads TGCGCCAGCAGCTTGGGGGGAGGGCCTGGCGAGCAGTACTTC.